The clone carrying this TCR beta chain has at least ten counts. What it recognizes is unknown. This record belongs to a study of CD8+CD57+ T cells in acquired aplastic anemia. General study results and limits: Between the patient and control groups, CD8+ Simpson's diversity did not differ significantly.

TCR beta VDJ combinations and CDR3 sequences were profiled from genomic DNA. Via MiXCR, TCRdb re-called the reads, giving one row per CDR3 protein. Seen here are about 130,000 distinct CDR3 sequences, about half observed once, and the top ten hold under 3%. This TCR derives from a human donor in good health, serving as a control. Sequenced: sorted CD4+, CD8+, or CD8+CD57+ T cells (not recorded which) from PBMCs.

In nucleotides, the CDR3 is TGTGCCAGCAGTTACGGGCGTGGCTCTGGAAACACCATATATTTT. Amino acid sequence: CASSYGRGSGNTIYF. The chain links TRBV6-5 to TRBJ1-3; D call uncertain. This CDR3 is 15 amino acids long. The germline V gene has CDR1 MNHEY and CDR2 SVGAGI. V lost 2 bases, J lost 0 bases, and 8 bases lay in between.